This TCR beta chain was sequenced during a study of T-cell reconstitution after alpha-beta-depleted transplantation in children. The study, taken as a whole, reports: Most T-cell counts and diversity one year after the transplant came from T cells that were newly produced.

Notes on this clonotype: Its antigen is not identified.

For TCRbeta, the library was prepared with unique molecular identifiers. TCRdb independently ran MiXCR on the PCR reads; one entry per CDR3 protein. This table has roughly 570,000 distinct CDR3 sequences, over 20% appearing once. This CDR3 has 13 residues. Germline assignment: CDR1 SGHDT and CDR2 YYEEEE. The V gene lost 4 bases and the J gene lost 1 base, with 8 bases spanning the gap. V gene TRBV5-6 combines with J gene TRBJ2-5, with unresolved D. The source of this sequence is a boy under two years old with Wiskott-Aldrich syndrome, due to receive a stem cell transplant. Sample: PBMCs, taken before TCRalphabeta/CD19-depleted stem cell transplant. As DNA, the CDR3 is TGTGCCAGCAGCCTACCACCCCAAGAGACCCAGTACTTC. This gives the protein CASSLPPQETQYF.